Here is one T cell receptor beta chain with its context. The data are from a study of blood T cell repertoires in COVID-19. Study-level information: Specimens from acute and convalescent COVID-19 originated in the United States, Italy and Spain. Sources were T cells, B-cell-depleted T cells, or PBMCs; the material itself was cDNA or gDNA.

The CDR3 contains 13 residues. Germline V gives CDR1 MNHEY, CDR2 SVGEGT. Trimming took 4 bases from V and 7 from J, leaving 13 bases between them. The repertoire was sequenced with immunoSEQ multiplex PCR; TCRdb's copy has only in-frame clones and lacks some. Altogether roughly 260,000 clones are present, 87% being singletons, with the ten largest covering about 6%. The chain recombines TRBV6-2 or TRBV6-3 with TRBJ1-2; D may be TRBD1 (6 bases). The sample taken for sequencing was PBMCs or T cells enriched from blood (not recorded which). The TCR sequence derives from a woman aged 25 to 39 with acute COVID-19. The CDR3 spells CASSLGGFRGYTF. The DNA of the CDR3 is TGTGCCAGCAGTTTAGGGGGATTCCGTGGCTACACCTTC.